This entry describes one T cell receptor (beta chain). The specificity of this receptor is unknown. The method behind the library was 5' RACE. The input for every TCR library was approximately 3,500 ng of total RNA. For each sample, cDNA synthesis with SMARTScribe reverse transcriptase was split into eight separate reactions. Unique molecular identifiers containing a 6-nucleotide sample barcode were introduced through template switching during cDNA synthesis. Two nested PCRs of about 17 and 10 cycles amplified the TCRalpha and TCRbeta cDNA, and bead purification followed each PCR. Before amplification, the cDNA was both treated with uracil DNA-glycosylase and purified with the QIAquick PCR purification kit. The second PCR was the step at which Illumina TruSeq-compatible adapters and sample-specific barcodes were added. Library quality and concentration were checked on TapeStation and Qubit, and libraries were pooled at 5 ng each. Pooled libraries were sequenced on an Illumina HiSeq2500 single-index Rapid Run with 2 x 100 bp reads and custom sequencing primers. The study's own analysis went as follows. UMI-based consensus assembly with MiGEC version 1.2.6 was used to correct PCR and sequencing errors. MiXCR version 2.1.1 handled V(D)J alignment, clonotype assembly and CDR3 extraction. Gene usage, clonotype sharing and MAIT/NKT TCR abundance were normalised by analysing the top 1000, 10 000 and 20 000 clonotypes per sample. Diversity was computed as the inverse Simpson index with the vegan R package after downsampling to 27 000 UMIs. Statistical testing used paired Mann-Whitney U tests on the discordant twin pairs and applied Benjamini-Hochberg correction for multiple testing. TCRdb reprocessed the reads, reporting each CDR3 protein sequence once and no DNA. These V and J calls derive from TCRdb rather than the authors' analysis. The table kept for this sample lists over 200,000 distinct CDR3 sequences. The ten largest account for less than 2% of the sample.

This sample is part of a study of monozygotic twins with inflammatory bowel disease (dated by TCRdb to about 2019). About the full investigation: The complete study included some 28 monozygotic twin pairs: 19 IBD-discordant Danish pairs and nine German pairs, of which four were IBD-concordant and five were IBD-discordant. Within discordant pairs, disease-associated traits were sought mainly by comparing IBD patients with their genetically identical healthy co-twins. Each individual had, on average, about 151 000 unique TCRalpha sequences and 181 000 unique TCRbeta sequences available for analysis. Overall results and qualifications from the work: Because patients were on differing immunosuppressive treatments, the repertoires may have picked up extra background noise and inter-individual variability. IBD patients had lower TCRbeta repertoire diversity, measured by the inverse Simpson index, than their healthy co-twins. The analysis was unable to tell apart different T cell subtypes. Fewer clonotypes were shared with other individuals by IBD patients than by healthy twins, most markedly in patients showing signs of disease activity. No difference in repertoire similarity was observed between concordant and discordant twins, possibly owing to limited statistical power. The results gave no support for a single strong signal or clonotype linked to IBD.

From each donor, an approximately 2.3 ml peripheral blood sample was collected into PAXgene tubes and kept at -80 degrees C. Without any T cell sorting, total RNA was extracted from whole blood using the PAXgene blood miRNA kit on an automated QIAcube. Peripheral blood from monozygotic twin pairs who were concordant or discordant for inflammatory bowel disease underwent deep TCRalpha and TCRbeta repertoire profiling using unique molecular barcoding. Smoking habits were recorded for all twin pairs, with individuals classified as current, former or never smokers. The material sequenced was blood. The sequence was obtained from a human donor with ulcerative colitis or Crohn's disease, or a healthy co-twin of an affected twin (not recorded which).

CDR3 region: CSAKVFRPGGSYEQYF. The chain links TRBV20-1 with TRBJ2-7; the D call of TRBD1 rests on TCRdb alone, since no DNA is present to check it. The CDR3 holds 16 amino acids from the cysteine to the phenylalanine. The DNA sequence is not available. CDR1 and CDR2, per the germline V gene (reference sequence), are DFQATT and SNEGSKA.